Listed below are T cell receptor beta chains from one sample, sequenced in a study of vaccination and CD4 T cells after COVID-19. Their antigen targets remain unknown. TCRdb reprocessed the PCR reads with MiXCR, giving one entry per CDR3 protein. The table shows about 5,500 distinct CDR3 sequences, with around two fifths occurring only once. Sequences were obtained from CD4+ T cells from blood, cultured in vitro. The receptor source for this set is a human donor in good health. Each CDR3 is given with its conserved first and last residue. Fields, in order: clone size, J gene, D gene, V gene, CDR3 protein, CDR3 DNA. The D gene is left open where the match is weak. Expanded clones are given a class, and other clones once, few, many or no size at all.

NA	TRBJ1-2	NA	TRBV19	CASSILQGTYGYTF	TGTGCCAGTAGTATACTACAGGGTACCTATGGCTACACCTTC
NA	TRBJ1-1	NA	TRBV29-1	CSVRAGDEAFF	TGCAGCGTTCGTGCCGGGGATGAAGCTTTCTTT
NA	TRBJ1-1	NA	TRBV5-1	CASSDERSEAFF	TGCGCCAGCAGCGATGAAAGAAGCGAAGCTTTCTTT
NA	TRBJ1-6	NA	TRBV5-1	CASSTSRRDSPLHF	TGCGCCAGCAGCACTTCGCGGAGGGATTCACCCCTCCACTTT
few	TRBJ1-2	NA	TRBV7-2	CASSLYGGDYGYTF	TGTGCCAGCAGCCTCTATGGGGGTGACTATGGCTACACCTTC
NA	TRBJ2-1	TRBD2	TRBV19	CASRRTSGDYNEQFF	TGTGCCAGTAGAAGGACTAGCGGGGATTACAATGAGCAGTTCTTC
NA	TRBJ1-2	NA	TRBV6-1	CASSEGGIRVGYTF	TGTGCCAGCAGTGAAGGCGGGATCAGGGTTGGCTACACCTTC
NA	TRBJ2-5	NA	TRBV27	CASSLLEGETQYF	TGTGCCAGCAGTTTATTAGAGGGAGAGACCCAGTACTTC
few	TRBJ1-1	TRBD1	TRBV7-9	CASSEGDRQSAEAFF	TGTGCCAGCAGCGAGGGGGACAGGCAATCAGCTGAAGCTTTCTTT
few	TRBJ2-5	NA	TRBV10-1	CAVERRGLETQYF	TGCGCCGTGGAGCGGAGGGGCTTGGAGACCCAGTACTTC
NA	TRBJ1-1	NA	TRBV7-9	CASSFPLNTEAFF	TGTGCCAGCAGCTTTCCCCTGAACACTGAAGCTTTTTTT
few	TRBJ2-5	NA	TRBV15	CATSRFRAYTGLIGETQYF	TGTGCCACCAGCAGATTCAGAGCGTACACAGGTTTGATAGGGGAGACCCAGTACTTC
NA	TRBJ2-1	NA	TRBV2	CASSEDSNEQFF	TGTGCCAGCAGTGAGGACAGCAATGAGCAGTTCTTC
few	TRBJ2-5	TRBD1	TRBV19	CASSMGQLETQYF	TGTGCCAGTAGTATGGGACAGTTAGAGACCCAGTACTTC
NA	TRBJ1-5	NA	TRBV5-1	CASSLVGRDSNQPQHF	TGCGCCAGCAGCTTGGTCGGCCGAGATAGCAATCAGCCCCAGCATTTT
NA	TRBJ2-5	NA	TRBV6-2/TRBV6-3	CASSPGEETQYF	TGTGCCAGCAGCCCCGGGGAAGAGACCCAGTACTTC